This TCR beta chain was recorded in a study of blood T cell repertoires in COVID-19. As for the study in general: T cells, B-cell-depleted T cells, or PBMCs provided the cDNA or gDNA that served as material.

As concerns this clone: The sample has other DNA sequences that encode this CDR3 too.

From germline, CDR1 is LGHNA and CDR2 YSLEER. V gave up 1 base and J gave up 2 bases; unmatched junction bases: 0. CDR3 length: 15 residues. Participants spanned ages about 18 to 95 years and resided in about 25 US areas. Sequenced by immunoSEQ multiplex PCR; TCRdb stores in-frame clones only, minus some. The data contain fewer than 250,000 clones, roughly 85% of them singletons. This chain uses TRBV4-3 with TRBJ2-7; TRBD2 matches at 12 bases. This clonotype was sampled from a woman in her fifties or sixties with acute COVID-19. Input material: PBMCs or T cells enriched from blood (not recorded which). As DNA, the CDR3 is TGCGCCAGCAGCCAAGGGACTAGCGGGACCTACGAGCAGTACTTC. Translating it yields CASSQGTSGTYEQYF.